The present T cell receptor beta chain was sequenced within a study of Graves' ophthalmopathy and Graves' hyperthyroidism. The TCR beta CDR3 regions underwent amplification from RNA transcripts. The library came from an HTBI-primed first-round RT-PCR and a second-round multiplex PCR. Each CDR3 protein gets one entry after TCRdb re-called the multiplex PCR reads with MiXCR. The table lists fewer than 600,000 distinct CDR3 sequences, approximately 15% of them singletons. Germline CDR1 reads LGHDT; CDR2 reads YNNKEL (reference sequence). Trimming cost V 3 bases and J 4 bases, with 9 bases left between them. This CDR3 region has 13 residues.

The clonotype originates from a young woman with Graves' ophthalmopathy. The J gene is TRBJ1-2, the V gene TRBV3-1; D is unresolved. Source material: blood. The CDR3 DNA sequence: TGTGCCAGCAGCCACCTTCAAGGCTATGGCTACACCTTC. This codes for CASSHLQGYGYTF.